This T cell receptor beta chain comes out of a study of immune evolution from preneoplasia to lung adenocarcinoma. Resections took place in Japan or China from the mid-2010s to the late 2010s. About this clone itself: Its antigen is not known.

Study conclusions and caveats: From normal lung to invasive adenocarcinoma, top clone frequencies appeared to decrease.

Assay: immunoSEQ multiplex PCR; the TCRdb copy retains only in-frame clones and omits some. The data show over 6,000 clones, about 81% seen once. The ends were cut back, 5 bases at V and 3 bases at J, with 10 bases in the middle. This CDR3 comprises 13 residues. Per germline, CDR1 KGHSH and CDR2 LQKENI. This chain joins TRBV18 and TRBJ1-1; TRBD1 is a possible D gene (6 bases). The receptor comes from a person aged 45-60 years with lung adenocarcinoma. Sequencing was performed on FFPE invasive lung adenocarcinoma tissue. The CDR3, as DNA: TGTGCCAGCTCAGTGGACAGCTACACTGAAGCTTTCTTT. It yields the protein CASSVDSYTEAFF.